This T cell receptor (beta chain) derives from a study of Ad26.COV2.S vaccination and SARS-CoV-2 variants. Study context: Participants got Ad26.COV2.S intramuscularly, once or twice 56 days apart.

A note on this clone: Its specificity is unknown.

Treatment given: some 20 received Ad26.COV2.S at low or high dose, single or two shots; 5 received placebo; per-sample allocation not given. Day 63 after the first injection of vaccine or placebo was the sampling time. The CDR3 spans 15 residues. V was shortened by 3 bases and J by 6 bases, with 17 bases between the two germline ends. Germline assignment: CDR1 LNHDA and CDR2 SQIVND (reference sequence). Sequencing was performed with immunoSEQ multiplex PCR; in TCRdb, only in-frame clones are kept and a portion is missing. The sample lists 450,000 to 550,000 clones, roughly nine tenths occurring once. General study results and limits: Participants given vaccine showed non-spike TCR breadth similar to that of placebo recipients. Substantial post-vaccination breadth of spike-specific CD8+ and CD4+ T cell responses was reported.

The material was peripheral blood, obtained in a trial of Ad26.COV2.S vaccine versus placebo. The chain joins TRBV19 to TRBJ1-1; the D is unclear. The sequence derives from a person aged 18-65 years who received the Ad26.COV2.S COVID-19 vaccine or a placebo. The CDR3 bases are TGTGCCAGTAGTATTGTGGGTTTGGGGTGGCCTGAAGCTTTCTTT. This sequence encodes CASSIVGLGWPEAFF.